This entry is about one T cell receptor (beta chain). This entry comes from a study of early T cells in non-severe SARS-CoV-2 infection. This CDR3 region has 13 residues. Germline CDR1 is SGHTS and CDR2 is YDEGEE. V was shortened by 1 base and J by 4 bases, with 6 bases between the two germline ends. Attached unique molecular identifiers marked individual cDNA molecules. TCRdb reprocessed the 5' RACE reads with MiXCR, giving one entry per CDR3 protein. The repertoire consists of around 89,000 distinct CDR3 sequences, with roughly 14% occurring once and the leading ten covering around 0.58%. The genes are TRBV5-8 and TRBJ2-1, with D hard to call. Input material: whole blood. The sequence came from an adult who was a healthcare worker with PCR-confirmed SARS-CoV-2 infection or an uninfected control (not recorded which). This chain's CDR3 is CASSLYMYNEQFF. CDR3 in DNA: TGTGCCAGCAGCTTGTACATGTACAATGAGCAGTTCTTC.